These T cell receptor beta chains were read from a single sample in a study of blood T cell repertoires in COVID-19. Libraries were prepared by immunoSEQ multiplex PCR; TCRdb keeps only in-frame clonotypes and omits some of them. Seen here are 50,000 to 60,000 clones, approximately 91% observed once, and the top ten hold around 27%. Sequenced sample: peripheral blood. These receptor sequences come from a human donor in a cohort sampled during active COVID-19. CDR3s include the opening cysteine and the closing phenylalanine or tryptophan. The D gene is left open where the match is weak. Size is omitted from some rows. Given values are once, few, many or a class for expanded clones.

J gene: TRBJ2-3
V gene: TRBV7-2
clone size: NA
D gene: NA
CDR3 protein: CASSPSRDTQYF
CDR3 DNA: TGTGCCAGCAGCCCCTCTAGGGATACGCAGTATTTT

J gene: TRBJ2-1
V gene: TRBV24-1
clone size: NA
D gene: TRBD2
CDR3 protein: CATSDRGLAEGGEQFF
CDR3 DNA: TGTGCCACCAGTGATAGGGGACTAGCGGAGGGGGGAGAGCAGTTCTTC

J gene: TRBJ1-2
V gene: TRBV19
clone size: NA
D gene: NA
CDR3 protein: CASSIEESDKGPSNYGYTF
CDR3 DNA: TGTGCCAGTAGTATAGAGGAGTCGGACAAGGGGCCCTCTAACTATGGCTACACCTTC

J gene: TRBJ1-2
V gene: TRBV19
clone size: NA
D gene: TRBD1
CDR3 protein: CASSISDREVYGYTF
CDR3 DNA: TGTGCCAGTAGTATATCGGACAGGGAGGTATATGGCTACACCTTC

J gene: TRBJ2-5
V gene: TRBV4-1
clone size: NA
D gene: TRBD1
CDR3 protein: CASSQSATGGLQETQYF
CDR3 DNA: TGCGCCAGCAGCCAATCGGCCACAGGGGGCTTACAAGAGACCCAGTACTTC

J gene: TRBJ2-6
V gene: TRBV4-3
clone size: NA
D gene: NA
CDR3 protein: CASSQDSLADFSGANVLTF
CDR3 DNA: TGCGCCAGCAGCCAAGATAGTCTAGCCGACTTCTCTGGGGCCAACGTCCTGACTTTC

J gene: TRBJ2-1
V gene: TRBV4-3
clone size: NA
D gene: NA
CDR3 protein: CASSQDLGGPDNEQFF
CDR3 DNA: TGCGCCAGCAGCCAAGATCTTGGCGGTCCCGACAATGAGCAGTTCTTC

J gene: TRBJ2-5
V gene: TRBV30
clone size: NA
D gene: TRBD1
CDR3 protein: CAWSVIRGQETQYF
CDR3 DNA: TGTGCCTGGAGTGTAATCAGGGGGCAAGAGACCCAGTACTTC

J gene: TRBJ2-4
V gene: TRBV21-1
clone size: NA
D gene: NA
CDR3 protein: CARQQGSKNIQYF
CDR3 DNA: TGTGCCCGTCAACAGGGATCCAAAAACATTCAGTACTTC

J gene: TRBJ1-2
V gene: TRBV2
clone size: NA
D gene: NA
CDR3 protein: CASSEIRGSNYGYTF
CDR3 DNA: TGTGCCAGCAGTGAAATCAGGGGTTCTAACTATGGCTACACCTTC

J gene: TRBJ2-1
V gene: TRBV28
clone size: NA
D gene: TRBD2
CDR3 protein: CAVHRLAGGSYNEQFF
CDR3 DNA: TGTGCCGTTCACCGACTAGCGGGAGGCAGCTACAATGAGCAGTTCTTC

J gene: TRBJ2-1
V gene: TRBV7-3
clone size: NA
D gene: NA
CDR3 protein: CASSLSQGGHNEQFF
CDR3 DNA: TGTGCCAGCAGCTTAAGCCAGGGGGGCCACAATGAGCAGTTCTTC

J gene: TRBJ2-5
V gene: TRBV11-3
clone size: once
D gene: TRBD1
CDR3 protein: CASSWTGETQYF
CDR3 DNA: TGTGCCAGCAGCTGGACAGGGGAGACCCAGTACTTC

J gene: TRBJ2-5
V gene: TRBV7-3
clone size: NA
D gene: TRBD2
CDR3 protein: CASSASTSGGGETQYF
CDR3 DNA: TGTGCCAGCAGCGCCTCGACTAGCGGGGGAGGGGAGACCCAGTACTTC

J gene: TRBJ2-3
V gene: TRBV7-3
clone size: NA
D gene: NA
CDR3 protein: CASSKSHSTDTQYF
CDR3 DNA: TGTGCCAGCAGCAAAAGCCACAGCACAGATACGCAGTATTTT

J gene: TRBJ2-5
V gene: TRBV7-2
clone size: NA
D gene: TRBD1
CDR3 protein: CASSSQGSQETQYF
CDR3 DNA: TGTGCCAGCAGCTCACAGGGGAGCCAAGAGACCCAGTACTTC

J gene: TRBJ1-1
V gene: TRBV28
clone size: NA
D gene: NA
CDR3 protein: CASSLQQGRTEAFF
CDR3 DNA: TGTGCCAGCAGTTTACAACAGGGAAGGACTGAAGCTTTCTTT

J gene: TRBJ1-4
V gene: TRBV27
clone size: few
D gene: TRBD1
CDR3 protein: CASSPRDRGKTNEKLFF
CDR3 DNA: TGTGCCAGCAGCCCCCGGGACAGGGGGAAGACTAATGAAAAACTGTTTTTT

J gene: TRBJ2-5
V gene: TRBV18
clone size: NA
D gene: NA
CDR3 protein: CASSPEREETQYF
CDR3 DNA: TGTGCCAGCTCACCGGAGCGGGAAGAGACCCAGTACTTC

J gene: TRBJ1-3
V gene: TRBV6-2/TRBV6-3
clone size: NA
D gene: NA
CDR3 protein: CASSYPLDKPKDTIYF
CDR3 DNA: TGTGCCAGCAGTTATCCCCTGGACAAGCCAAAGGACACCATATATTTT

J gene: TRBJ2-2
V gene: TRBV18
clone size: once
D gene: NA
CDR3 protein: CASSPPRLNTGELFF
CDR3 DNA: TGTGCCAGCTCACCACCGCGGCTGAACACCGGGGAGCTGTTTTTT

J gene: TRBJ2-2
V gene: TRBV11-3
clone size: NA
D gene: TRBD2
CDR3 protein: CASSSLAGPGELFF
CDR3 DNA: TGTGCCAGCAGCTCACTAGCGGGGCCCGGGGAGCTGTTTTTT

J gene: TRBJ1-2
V gene: TRBV5-1
clone size: NA
D gene: NA
CDR3 protein: CASSPDSDYGYTF
CDR3 DNA: TGCGCCAGCAGCCCGGACAGTGACTATGGCTACACCTTC

J gene: TRBJ2-2
V gene: TRBV13
clone size: NA
D gene: TRBD2
CDR3 protein: CASSLERSGRGTGELFF
CDR3 DNA: TGTGCCAGCAGCTTAGAACGGAGCGGGAGAGGCACCGGGGAGCTGTTTTTT

J gene: TRBJ2-3
V gene: TRBV6-5
clone size: NA
D gene: NA
CDR3 protein: CASSRDSAGTDTQYF
CDR3 DNA: TGTGCCAGCAGCCGGGACAGTGCGGGAACAGATACGCAGTATTTT